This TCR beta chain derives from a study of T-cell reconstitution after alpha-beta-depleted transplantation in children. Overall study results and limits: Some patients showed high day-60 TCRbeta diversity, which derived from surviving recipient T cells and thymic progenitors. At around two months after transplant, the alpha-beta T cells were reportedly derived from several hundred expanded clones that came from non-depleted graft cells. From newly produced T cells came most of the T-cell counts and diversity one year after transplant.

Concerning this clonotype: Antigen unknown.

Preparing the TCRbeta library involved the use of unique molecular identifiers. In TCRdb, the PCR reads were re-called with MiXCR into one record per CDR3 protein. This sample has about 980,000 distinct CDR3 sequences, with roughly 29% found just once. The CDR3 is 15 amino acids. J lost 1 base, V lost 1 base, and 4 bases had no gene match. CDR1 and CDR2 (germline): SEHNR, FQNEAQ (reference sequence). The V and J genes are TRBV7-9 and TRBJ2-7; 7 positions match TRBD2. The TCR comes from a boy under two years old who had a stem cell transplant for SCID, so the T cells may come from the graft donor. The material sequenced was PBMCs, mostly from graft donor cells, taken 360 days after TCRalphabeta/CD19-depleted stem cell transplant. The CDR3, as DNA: TGTGCCAGCAGCTTAGACGGACTAGTATCCTACGAGCAGTACTTC. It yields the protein CASSLDGLVSYEQYF.